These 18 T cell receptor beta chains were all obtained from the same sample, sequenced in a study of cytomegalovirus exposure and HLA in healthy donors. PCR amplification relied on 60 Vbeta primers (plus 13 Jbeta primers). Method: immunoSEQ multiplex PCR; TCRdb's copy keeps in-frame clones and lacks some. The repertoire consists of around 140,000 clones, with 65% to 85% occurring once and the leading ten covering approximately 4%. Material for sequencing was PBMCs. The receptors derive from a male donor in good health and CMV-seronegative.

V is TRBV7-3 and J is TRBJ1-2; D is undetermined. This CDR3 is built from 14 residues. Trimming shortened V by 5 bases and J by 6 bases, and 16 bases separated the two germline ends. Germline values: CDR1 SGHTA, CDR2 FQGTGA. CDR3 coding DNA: TGTGCCAGCAGCCTCCTTGCGGGGAGTGATGGCTACACCTTC. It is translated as CASSLLAGSDGYTF.

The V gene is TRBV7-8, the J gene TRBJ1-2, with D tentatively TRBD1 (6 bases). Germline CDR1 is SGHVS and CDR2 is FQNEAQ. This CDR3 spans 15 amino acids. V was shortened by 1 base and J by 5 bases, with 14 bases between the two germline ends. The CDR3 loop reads CASSLGSGVGYGYTF. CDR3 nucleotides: TGTGCCAGCAGCTTAGGGTCAGGGGTCGGATATGGCTACACCTTC.

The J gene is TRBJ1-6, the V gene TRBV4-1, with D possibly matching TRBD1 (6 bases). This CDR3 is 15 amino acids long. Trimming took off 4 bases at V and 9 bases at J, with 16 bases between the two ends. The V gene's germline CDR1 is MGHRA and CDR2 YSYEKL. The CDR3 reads CASSPLPGAVSPLHF. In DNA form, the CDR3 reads TGCGCCAGCAGCCCTCTACCAGGGGCGGTTTCACCCCTCCACTTT.

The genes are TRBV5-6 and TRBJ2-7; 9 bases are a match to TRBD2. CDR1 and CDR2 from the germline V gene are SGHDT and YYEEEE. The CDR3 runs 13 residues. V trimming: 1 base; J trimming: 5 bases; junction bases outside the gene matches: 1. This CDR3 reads CASSLPSGNEQYF. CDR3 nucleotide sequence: TGTGCCAGCAGCTTGCCTAGCGGGAACGAGCAGTACTTC.

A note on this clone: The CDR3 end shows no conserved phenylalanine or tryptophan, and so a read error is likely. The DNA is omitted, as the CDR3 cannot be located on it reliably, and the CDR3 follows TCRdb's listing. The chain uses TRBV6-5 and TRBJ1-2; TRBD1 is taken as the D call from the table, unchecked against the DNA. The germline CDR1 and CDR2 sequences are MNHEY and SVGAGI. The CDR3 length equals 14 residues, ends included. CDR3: CASSPGDGTGTLVI.

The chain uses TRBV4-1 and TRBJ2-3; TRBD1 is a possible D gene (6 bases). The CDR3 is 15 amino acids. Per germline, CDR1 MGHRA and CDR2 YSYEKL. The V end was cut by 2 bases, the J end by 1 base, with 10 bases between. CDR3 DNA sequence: TGCGCCAGCAGCCAAATGGACAGCCGCACAGATACGCAGTATTTT. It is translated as CASSQMDSRTDTQYF.

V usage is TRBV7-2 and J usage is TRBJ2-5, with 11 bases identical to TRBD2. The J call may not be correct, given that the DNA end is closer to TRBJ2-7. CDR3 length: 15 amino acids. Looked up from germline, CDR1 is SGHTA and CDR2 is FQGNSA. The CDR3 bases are TGTGCCAGCAGCTCACGACTAGCGGGACGATACGAGCAGTACTTC. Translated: CASSSRLAGRYEQYF.

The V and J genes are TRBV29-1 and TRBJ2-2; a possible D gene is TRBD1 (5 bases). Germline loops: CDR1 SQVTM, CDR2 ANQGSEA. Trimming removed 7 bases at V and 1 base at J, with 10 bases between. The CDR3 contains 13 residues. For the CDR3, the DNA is TGCAGCGCGACTCAGGGGAACACCGGGGAGCTGTTTTTT. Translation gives CSATQGNTGELFF.

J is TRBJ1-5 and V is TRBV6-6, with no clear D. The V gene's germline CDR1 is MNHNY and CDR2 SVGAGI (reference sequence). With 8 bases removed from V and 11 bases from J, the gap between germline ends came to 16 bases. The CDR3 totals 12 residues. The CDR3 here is CASGGGPLSQHF. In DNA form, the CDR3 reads TGTGCCAGCGGTGGAGGGCCCCTGTCCCAGCATTTT.

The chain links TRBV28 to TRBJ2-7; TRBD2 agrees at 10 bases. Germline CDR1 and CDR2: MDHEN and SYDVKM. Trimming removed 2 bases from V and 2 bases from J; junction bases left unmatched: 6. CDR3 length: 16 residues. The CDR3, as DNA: TGTGCCAGCAGTTTAGAAGCTAGCGGGAGAACCTACGAGCAGTACTTC. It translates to CASSLEASGRTYEQYF.

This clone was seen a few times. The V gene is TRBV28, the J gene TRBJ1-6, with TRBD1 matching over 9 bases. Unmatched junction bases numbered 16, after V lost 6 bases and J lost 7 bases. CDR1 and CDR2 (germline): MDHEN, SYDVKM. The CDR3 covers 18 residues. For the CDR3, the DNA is TGTGCCAGCAGCCCCTTGGGACAGGGACCCCGGGCGAATTCACCCCTCCACTTT. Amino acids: CASSPLGQGPRANSPLHF.

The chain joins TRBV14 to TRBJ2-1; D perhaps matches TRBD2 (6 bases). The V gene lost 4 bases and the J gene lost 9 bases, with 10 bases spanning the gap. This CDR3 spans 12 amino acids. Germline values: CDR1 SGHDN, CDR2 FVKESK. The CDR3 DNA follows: TGTGCCAGCAGCCTTCTAGCGTTTGAGCAGTTCTTC. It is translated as CASSLLAFEQFF.

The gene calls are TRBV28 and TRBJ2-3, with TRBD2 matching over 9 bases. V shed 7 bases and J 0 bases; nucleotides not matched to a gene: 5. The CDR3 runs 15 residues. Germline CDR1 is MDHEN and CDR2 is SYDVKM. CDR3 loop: CASKTSGSSTDTQYF. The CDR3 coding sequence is TGTGCCAGCAAGACTAGCGGAAGCAGCACAGATACGCAGTATTTT.

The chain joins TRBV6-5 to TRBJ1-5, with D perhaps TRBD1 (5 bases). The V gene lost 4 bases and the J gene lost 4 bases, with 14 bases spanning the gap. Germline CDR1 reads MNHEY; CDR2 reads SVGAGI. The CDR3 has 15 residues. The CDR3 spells CASSSGTRGNQPQHF. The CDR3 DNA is TGTGCCAGCAGTTCCGGAACAAGGGGAAATCAGCCCCAGCATTTT.

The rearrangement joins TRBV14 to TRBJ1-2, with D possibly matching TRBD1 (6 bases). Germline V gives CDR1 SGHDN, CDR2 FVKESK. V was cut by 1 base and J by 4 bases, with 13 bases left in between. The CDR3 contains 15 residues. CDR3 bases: TGTGCCAGCAGCCAAGGAAGGGGGATCGGCTATGGCTACACCTTC. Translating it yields CASSQGRGIGYGYTF.

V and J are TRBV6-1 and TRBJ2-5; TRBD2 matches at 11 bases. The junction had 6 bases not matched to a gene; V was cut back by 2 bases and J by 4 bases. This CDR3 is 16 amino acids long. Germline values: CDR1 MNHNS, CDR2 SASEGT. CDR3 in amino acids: CASSEQTSGIGETQYF. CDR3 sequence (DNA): TGTGCCAGCAGTGAACAGACTAGCGGGATCGGAGAGACCCAGTACTTC.

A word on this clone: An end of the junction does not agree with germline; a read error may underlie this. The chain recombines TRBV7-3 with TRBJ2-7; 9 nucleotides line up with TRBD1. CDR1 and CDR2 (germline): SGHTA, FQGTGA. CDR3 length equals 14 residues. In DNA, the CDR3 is TGTGCCAGCAGCCCCGGGACAGGGTCCTTCGAGCAGTACTTC. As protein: CASSPGTGSFEQYF.

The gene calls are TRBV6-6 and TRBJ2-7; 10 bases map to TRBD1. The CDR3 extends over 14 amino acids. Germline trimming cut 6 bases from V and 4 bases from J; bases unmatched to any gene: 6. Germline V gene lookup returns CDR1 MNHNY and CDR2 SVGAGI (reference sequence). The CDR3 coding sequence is TGTGCCAGCAGAGACAGGGGGCTGGCGTACGAGCAGTACTTC. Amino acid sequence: CASRDRGLAYEQYF.